What follows are 27 T cell receptor beta chains derived from one specimen sequenced in a study of T cells in Graves' hyperthyroidism and ophthalmopathy. Amplified TCR beta CDR3 regions came from RNA transcripts. HTBI primers were the set used in a first-round RT-PCR of the TCR CDR3. From the multiplex PCR reads, TCRdb called clonotypes with MiXCR, one entry per CDR3 protein. This table has about 420,000 distinct CDR3 sequences, less than 20% appearing once. The sample comprised blood. These receptor sequences come from a woman between 18 and 29 years old with Graves' hyperthyroidism.

This clonotype was seen repeatedly, ten times or more. This chain connects TRBV6-6 to TRBJ2-7, with D unresolved. This CDR3 has 13 amino acids. V was cut by 2 bases and J by 1 base, with 6 bases left in between. Germline CDR1 and CDR2: MNHNY and SVGAGI (reference sequence). CDR3 sequence (DNA): TGTGCCAGCAGTTACGGGAATTCCTACGAGCAGTACTTC. The encoded protein is CASSYGNSYEQYF.

This clonotype was observed at least ten times. The chain has TRBV12-3 or TRBV12-4 and TRBJ2-3; 8 nucleotides line up with TRBD2. This CDR3 is built from 16 residues. V gave up 3 bases and J gave up 2 bases; unmatched junction bases: 7. This CDR3 reads CASSFRNGRATDTQYF. CDR3 coding DNA: TGTGCCAGCAGTTTCAGAAACGGGAGGGCCACAGATACGCAGTATTTT.

This clonotype has ten or more counts. The genes are TRBV24-1 and TRBJ2-1; 8 bases agree with TRBD1. CDR1 KGHDR and CDR2 SFDVKD come from the germline V gene. The CDR3 sequence is 16 residues long. Trimming cost V 3 bases and J 4 bases; bases outside gene matches: 7. The CDR3: CATSDTTGDGYNEQFF. The CDR3 bases are TGTGCCACCAGTGATACGACAGGGGACGGGTACAATGAGCAGTTCTTC.

This clonotype was seen only a few times. The rearrangement uses TRBV3-1 and TRBJ2-3, with 13 bases lining up with TRBD2. V shed 1 base, J shed 0 bases, and the junction held 13 bases outside the gene matches. The length of the CDR3 is 21 residues. Germline V gene data show CDR1 as LGHDT and CDR2 as YNNKEL (reference sequence). The CDR3 DNA is TGTGCCAGCAGCCAAGGATTTCCTAGGACTAGCGGGGGTTCCAGCACAGATACGCAGTATTTT. Protein sequence: CASSQGFPRTSGGSSTDTQYF.

The sample holds a few counts of this clonotype. This sequence joins TRBV19 and TRBJ2-1; 10 bases agree with TRBD2. With V trimmed by 6 bases and J by 7 bases, 12 bases remained unmatched. The CDR3 sequence is 16 residues long. Per the germline V gene, CDR1 is LNHDA and CDR2 is SQIVND (reference sequence). The CDR3 loop is CASRPSGRLAGNEQFF. In nucleotides, the CDR3 is TGTGCCAGTAGGCCTAGCGGGAGACTCGCGGGGAATGAGCAGTTCTTC. Based on the CDR3 plus reference TRBV19 and TRBJ2-1, the full variable domain is DGGITQSPKYLFRKEGQNVTLSCEQNLNHDAMYWYRQDPGQGLRLIYYSQIVNDFQKGDIAEGYSVSREKKESFPLTVTSAQKNPTAFYLCASRPSGRLAGNEQFFGPGTRLTVL.

This clonotype appeared many times. V and J are TRBV28 and TRBJ1-4, with D maybe TRBD1 (6 bases). Germline CDR1 and CDR2: MDHEN and SYDVKM. V dropped 3 bases and J dropped 5 bases, with 13 bases sitting between them. CDR3 length: 15 residues. The CDR3 DNA reads TGTGCCAGCAGTTTCGGGGGGGGCTTAAATGAAAAACTGTTTTTT. This translates into CASSFGGGLNEKLFF.

This clonotype has ten or more counts. This sequence joins TRBV11-1 and TRBJ2-7, with D possibly being TRBD1 (6 bases). The germline V gene encodes CDR1 SGHAT and CDR2 FQDESV (reference sequence). Trimming took 3 bases from V and 0 from J, leaving 15 bases between them. This CDR3 is 16 amino acids long. This CDR3 reads CASSFQGTVSSYEQYF. For the CDR3, the DNA is TGTGCCAGCAGCTTCCAGGGGACGGTCAGCTCCTACGAGCAGTACTTC.

This clonotype has at least ten counts. V usage is TRBV6-1 and J usage is TRBJ1-2; the D is unclear. The ends were cut back, 7 bases at V and 7 bases at J, with 13 bases in the middle. Per the germline V gene, CDR1 is MNHNS and CDR2 is SASEGT. The CDR3 loop spans 12 amino acids. The CDR3, as DNA: TGTGCCAGCACTAGCGGCGCAGGTGGCTACACCTTC. Its protein product is CASTSGAGGYTF.

The sample holds a few counts of this clonotype. V usage is TRBV4-1 and J usage is TRBJ2-7, with D possibly being TRBD2 (7 bases). The CDR3 contains 15 residues. Germline assignment: CDR1 MGHRA and CDR2 YSYEKL. Trimming removed 3 bases at V and 4 bases at J, with 16 bases between. Here the CDR3 DNA reads TGCGCCAGCAGCCAGGGATCGGGGGGCGGGTACGAGCAGTACTTC. Translated: CASSQGSGGGYEQYF.

The sample holds many counts of this clonotype. V is TRBV18 and J is TRBJ1-2; tentatively, D is TRBD1 (5 bases). V dropped 3 bases and J dropped 4 bases, with 9 bases sitting between them. This CDR3 comprises 13 residues. The germline V gene has CDR1 KGHSH and CDR2 LQKENI. The CDR3 DNA follows: TGTGCCAGCTCACCGGGGGAGAGCTATGGCTACACCTTC. The encoded protein is CASSPGESYGYTF.

This clonotype came up many times. The chain couples TRBV18 to TRBJ2-1; no firm D call. Trimming removed 3 bases at V and 0 bases at J, with 9 bases between. The CDR3 has 15 residues. CDR1 KGHSH and CDR2 LQKENI come from the germline V gene. The CDR3 spells CASSPRSNSYNEQFF. Written as DNA, the CDR3 is TGTGCCAGCTCACCCAGGAGTAACTCCTACAATGAGCAGTTCTTC.

This clonotype appeared a few times. This chain connects TRBV5-1 to TRBJ2-2; D unclear. Germline CDR1 reads SGHRS; CDR2 reads YFSETQ. The germline V and J ends were trimmed by 2 bases and 4 bases, with 12 bases remaining between them. The CDR3 is 15 residues long. The CDR3, as DNA: TGCGCCAGCAGCTTCTTAGCACCTAGCACCGGGGAGCTGTTTTTT. Translated, it gives CASSFLAPSTGELFF.

The chain has TRBV9 and TRBJ2-1; tentatively, D is TRBD2 (5 bases). Germline V lookup: CDR1 SGDLS, CDR2 YYNGEE. This CDR3 region has 15 residues. V shed 1 base and J shed 9 bases, with 17 bases lying between them. CDR3 DNA sequence: TGTGCCAGCAGCGTAAGAGACACGACTGCGGGTGAGCAGTTCTTC. This sequence encodes CASSVRDTTAGEQFF. Variable domain in full (rest from reference TRBV9 and TRBJ2-1): DSGVTQTPKHLITATGQRVTLRCSPRSGDLSVYWYQQSLDQGLQFLIQYYNGEERAKGNILERFSAQQFPDLHSELNLSSLELGDSALYFCASSVRDTTAGEQFFGPGTRLTVL.

This clonotype was observed at least ten times. The DNA of the CDR3 is TGTGCCTGGAGTTGGGGGGCGTCCGAGCAGTACTTC. This sequence encodes CAWSWGASEQYF. The rearrangement uses TRBV30 and TRBJ2-7; either TRBD1 or TRBD2 may supply D (6 bases each). The CDR3 is made up of 12 amino acids. Trimming left V 2 bases short and J 6 bases short, with 11 bases between. CDR1 and CDR2 from the germline V gene are GTSNPN and SVGIG (reference sequence).

This clonotype was picked up many times. The chain joins TRBV12-3 or TRBV12-4 to TRBJ2-1, with D unclear. V lost 3 bases to trimming and J lost 7 bases, with 7 bases between them. The CDR3 is 12 amino acids. Here the CDR3 reads CASSFTGNEQFF. The CDR3 DNA is TGTGCCAGCAGTTTTACCGGGAATGAGCAGTTCTTC.

This clonotype has ten or more counts. The V gene is TRBV6-1, the J gene TRBJ1-2; 11 positions match TRBD1. CDR1 and CDR2 from the germline V gene are MNHNS and SASEGT. The CDR3 has 15 residues. V shed 4 bases and J 7 bases; nucleotides not matched to a gene: 8. CDR3 sequence: CASSVRDRGDGGYTF. The CDR3 DNA follows: TGTGCCAGCAGTGTCCGGGACAGGGGGGACGGTGGCTACACCTTC.

This clonotype was seen more than once but under ten times. V and J are TRBV4-1 and TRBJ1-2, with D perhaps TRBD1 (6 bases). Trimming shortened V by 0 bases and J by 7 bases, and 9 bases separated the two germline ends. From germline, CDR1 is MGHRA and CDR2 YSYEKL. The CDR3 is 13 amino acids. In nucleotides, the CDR3 is TGCGCCAGCAGCCAAGACCGGACAGTTGGCTACACCTTC. Encoded protein: CASSQDRTVGYTF.

At least ten counts were recorded for this clonotype. V and J are TRBV27 and TRBJ1-1; maybe TRBD1 (6 bases). V was cut by 2 bases and J by 0 bases, with 16 bases left in between. This CDR3 contains 17 residues. CDR1 and CDR2 from the germline V gene are MNHEY and SMNVEV (reference sequence). This CDR3 reads CASSLRGSGILNTEAFF. CDR3 nucleotides: TGTGCCAGCAGTTTAAGGGGGTCGGGGATACTGAACACTGAAGCTTTCTTT.

The J gene is TRBJ2-3, the V gene TRBV7-3; TRBD2 matches at 10 bases. The ends lost 5 bases at V and 7 bases at J; junction bases unmatched: 12. CDR1 is SGHTA, CDR2 FQGTGA, per germline. CDR3 length: 16 residues. The CDR3 protein is CASSDRGAGGPNTQYF. CDR3 in DNA: TGTGCCAGCAGCGACCGGGGAGCGGGAGGGCCGAATACGCAGTATTTT.

In its sample, this clonotype was seen many times. The V and J genes are TRBV10-3 and TRBJ2-7, with 8 bases that match TRBD1. Trimming took 8 bases from V and 5 from J; bases not matched to a gene: 5. The CDR3 consists of 12 residues. Germline assignment: CDR1 ENHRY and CDR2 SYGVKD. The DNA for the CDR3 is TGTGCCATCCGGAGGACAGGGAACGAGCAGTACTTC. Amino acids: CAIRRTGNEQYF.

This clonotype was counted ten times or more. This chain uses TRBV6-1 with TRBJ1-5, with 7 bases lining up with TRBD1. CDR3 length: 17 amino acids. Germline values: CDR1 MNHNS, CDR2 SASEGT. J gave up 6 bases and V 6 bases, and 17 bases lay outside the gene matches. Here the CDR3 reads CASRATGDSSFSQPQHF. The CDR3 DNA sequence: TGTGCCAGCAGGGCTACAGGGGATTCCAGTTTCAGTCAGCCCCAGCATTTT.

This clonotype has a count of ten or more. This sequence joins TRBV12-3 or TRBV12-4 and TRBJ1-5, with D possibly TRBD1 on 6 matching bases. V was pared by 6 bases and J by 5 bases, with 14 bases between. This CDR3 has 14 amino acids. The CDR3 DNA follows: TGTGCCAGCAGGGGACAACGGTCCTATCAGCCCCAGCATTTT. It specifies CASRGQRSYQPQHF.

The rearrangement links TRBV12-3 or TRBV12-4 to TRBJ2-7; D gene ambiguous. Trimming pared 3 bases from V and 6 bases from J, leaving 15 bases between. The CDR3 has 14 amino acids. The CDR3 loop reads CASSLGIKEVEQYF. The CDR3, as DNA: TGTGCCAGCAGTTTGGGGATTAAAGAGGTCGAGCAGTACTTC.

This clonotype was seen ten or more times. The chain carries TRBV14 and TRBJ1-1, with D possibly being TRBD1 (5 bases). CDR3 length: 14 residues. The V gene lost 10 bases and the J gene lost 1 base, with 16 bases spanning the gap. CDR1 is SGHDN, CDR2 FVKESK, per germline. The CDR3 DNA is TGTGCCAAGGGGAGCATCCCAAAGAACACTGAAGCTTTCTTT. Its protein is CAKGSIPKNTEAFF.

This clonotype occurred many times. The rearrangement links TRBV6-6 to TRBJ2-5, with 9 bases fitting TRBD2. Trimming removed 2 bases from V and 5 bases from J; junction bases left unmatched: 3. The CDR3 length is 14 residues. Germline assignment: CDR1 MNHNY and CDR2 SVGAGI (reference sequence). CDR3 sequence: CASSYGTSRETQYF. The CDR3 bases are TGTGCCAGCAGTTACGGGACTAGCCGCGAGACCCAGTACTTC.

Many counts were recorded for this clonotype. The CDR3 protein is CASSEQGGLEQYF. The CDR3 nucleotides are TGTGCCAGCAGTGAGCAGGGCGGACTCGAGCAGTACTTC. This chain links TRBV2 with TRBJ2-7, with D perhaps matching TRBD1 or TRBD2 (5 bases each). Between the trimmed V and J ends, which lost 3 bases and 6 bases, there was a span of 12 bases. Germline lookup yields CDR1 SNHLY and CDR2 FYNNEI. CDR3 length: 13 amino acids.

This clonotype showed up many times. The chain carries TRBV2 and TRBJ1-2; 9 bases are shared with TRBD1. The length of the CDR3 is 13 residues. The germline V gene has CDR1 SNHLY and CDR2 FYNNEI. The V segment lost 6 bases and the J segment 9 bases; nucleotides outside the gene matches: 8. CDR3 residues: CASRGDRDECYTF. CDR3 DNA sequence: TGTGCCAGCAGGGGGGACAGGGACGAATGCTACACCTTC.